This TCR beta chain was recovered during a study of T cell repertoires in cytomegalovirus infection. The trim removed 4 bases at V and 4 bases at J, leaving 8 bases unmatched. CDR3 size: 15 residues. CDR1 is SGHNT, CDR2 YYREEE, per germline (reference sequence). TCRdb re-called the reads with MiXCR, one entry per CDR3 protein. The data hold approximately 310,000 distinct CDR3 sequences, with about 25% observed a single time. As regards this clonotype: Its antigen is currently unknown.

The genes are TRBV5-4 and TRBJ2-1; 7 nucleotides align to TRBD1. This TCR was sampled from a human donor in good health (CMV status not recorded). Some clones in this sample may be carry-over from other donors' samples. Sequencing was performed on cultured PBMCs, taken from culture after CMV antigen stimulation. The CDR3 nucleotides are TGTGCCAGCAGCATACCCCGGGACAGATACAATGAGCAGTTCTTC. It specifies CASSIPRDRYNEQFF.